These 19 T cell receptor beta chains share one sample of origin, sequenced in a study of shared T cell receptors in the human thymus. Libraries were prepared by immunoSEQ multiplex PCR; TCRdb keeps only in-frame clonotypes and omits some of them. Among hundreds of thousands of clones, around 87% were seen once, and the ten largest hold 0.0095% to 0.011%. A further study also used this sample, focusing on human thymus T cells.

Sequenced sample: thymocytes. The receptors derive from a boy under two years old with a congenital heart defect.

The chain links TRBV2 to TRBJ1-1, with a possible D match to TRBD1 (6 bases). This CDR3 region has 16 residues. The germline V gene encodes CDR1 SNHLY and CDR2 FYNNEI. V was cut by 6 bases and J by 1 base, with 18 bases left in between. For the CDR3, the DNA is TGTGCCAGCAGCGACCCCTACAGGGTAAGGAACACTGAAGCTTTCTTT. Translated, it gives CASSDPYRVRNTEAFF.

A single count supports this clone. The chain joins TRBV6-5 to TRBJ2-7, with 11 bases identical to TRBD1. The germline CDR1 and CDR2 sequences are MNHEY and SVGAGI. The ends lost 2 bases at V and 2 bases at J; junction bases unmatched: 2. The CDR3 is 15 residues long. The CDR3 reads CASSYGQGAPYEQYF. The CDR3, as DNA: TGTGCCAGCAGTTACGGACAGGGGGCTCCCTACGAGCAGTACTTC.

This clone was detected once. The chain combines TRBV7-9 with TRBJ2-7, with 13 nucleotides matching TRBD2. The junction had 3 bases not matched to a gene; V was cut back by 1 base and J by 6 bases. Germline assignment: CDR1 SEHNR and CDR2 FQNEAQ (reference sequence). This CDR3 is built from 15 residues. The CDR3 DNA is TGTGCCAGCAGCTTAGTGGGACTAGCGGGAACCGAGCAGTACTTC. Translating gives CASSLVGLAGTEQYF.

J is TRBJ1-1 and V is TRBV11-2; 10 bases are a match to TRBD1. This CDR3 region has 16 residues. Per the germline V gene, CDR1 is SGHAT and CDR2 is FQNNGV. V lost 5 bases, J lost 4 bases, and 10 bases stayed unmatched. The CDR3 region has the DNA TGTGCCAGCAGCGGCAGACAGGGGGCGATGGCCACTGAAGCTTTCTTT. This encodes CASSGRQGAMATEAFF. Looking up the rest from reference TRBV11-2 and TRBJ1-1 gives the full variable domain: EAGVAQSPRYKIIEKRQSVAFWCNPISGHATLYWYQQILGQGPKLLIQFQNNGVVDDSQLPKDRFSAERLKGVDSTLKIQPAKLEDSAVYLCASSGRQGAMATEAFFGQGTRLTVV.

The gene calls are TRBV27 and TRBJ2-7; 9 bases map to TRBD1. The junction had 8 bases not matched to a gene; V was cut back by 7 bases and J by 7 bases. The V gene's germline CDR1 is MNHEY and CDR2 SMNVEV (reference sequence). The CDR3 is made up of 13 amino acids. This chain's CDR3 is CASMGGTGTEQYF. CDR3 coding DNA: TGTGCCAGCATGGGCGGGACAGGGACAGAGCAGTACTTC.

This sequence joins TRBV4-1 and TRBJ2-7, with TRBD1 matching over 10 bases. CDR1 MGHRA and CDR2 YSYEKL come from the germline V gene. V was clipped by 0 bases and J by 4 bases; unmatched bases: 9. The CDR3 has 17 residues. The CDR3 loop is CASSQEPRDRGEYEQYF. As DNA, the CDR3 is TGCGCCAGCAGCCAAGAACCTCGGGACAGGGGAGAGTACGAGCAGTACTTC.

The rearrangement uses TRBV11-2 and TRBJ2-5, with TRBD2 matching over 10 bases. The V segment lost 5 bases and the J segment 5 bases; nucleotides outside the gene matches: 11. CDR1 is SGHAT and CDR2 is FQNNGV in the germline V gene. The CDR3 has 16 residues. The CDR3 sequence: CASSASLAGASETQYF. For the CDR3, the DNA is TGTGCCAGCAGCGCATCTCTAGCGGGGGCGTCGGAGACCCAGTACTTC. Full variable domain (rest looked up from reference TRBV11-2 and TRBJ2-5): EAGVAQSPRYKIIEKRQSVAFWCNPISGHATLYWYQQILGQGPKLLIQFQNNGVVDDSQLPKDRFSAERLKGVDSTLKIQPAKLEDSAVYLCASSASLAGASETQYFGPGTRLLVL.

The chain is built from TRBV28 and TRBJ2-7; D is perhaps TRBD2 (5 bases). Trimming pared 6 bases from V and 2 bases from J, leaving 23 bases between. The CDR3 has 17 residues. Germline CDR1 and CDR2: MDHEN and SYDVKM. The CDR3 protein is CASSTPEGSGPAYEQYF. DNA of the CDR3: TGTGCCAGCAGCACCCCTGAGGGTTCGGGCCCTGCCTACGAGCAGTACTTC. Based on the CDR3 plus reference TRBV28 and TRBJ2-7, the full variable domain is DVKVTQSSRYLVKRTGEKVFLECVQDMDHENMFWYRQDPGLGLRLIYFSYDVKMKEKGDIPEGYSVSREKKERFSLILESASTNQTSMYLCASSTPEGSGPAYEQYFGPGTRLTVT.

The rearrangement uses TRBV14 and TRBJ1-3, with 10 nucleotides matching TRBD1. After removal of 5 bases from V and 0 bases from J, the junction contained 7 bases not matched to a gene. In germline, CDR1 is SGHDN, CDR2 FVKESK. This CDR3 spans 17 amino acids. CDR3 sequence reads: CASSLSGTGVSGNTIYF. The CDR3 DNA sequence: TGTGCCAGCAGCTTATCCGGGACAGGGGTCTCTGGAAACACCATATATTTT.

The rearrangement joins TRBV5-1 to TRBJ1-2; perhaps TRBD1 as D (5 bases). Looked up from germline, CDR1 is SGHRS and CDR2 is YFSETQ. The CDR3 has 14 residues. Trimming took off 0 bases at V and 1 base at J, with 7 bases between the two ends. CDR3 sequence: CASSLGRGNYGYTF. In DNA, the CDR3 is TGCGCCAGCAGCTTGGGTAGGGGTAACTATGGCTACACCTTC. Full variable domain (outside the CDR3, taken from reference TRBV5-1 and TRBJ1-2): KAGVTQTPRYLIKTRGQQVTLSCSPISGHRSVSWYQQTPGQGLQFLFEYFSETQRNKGNFPGRFSGRQFSNSRSEMNVSTLELGDSALYLCASSLGRGNYGYTFGSGTRLTVV.

This chain uses TRBV6-4 with TRBJ2-1, with TRBD2 matching over 10 bases. Per the germline V gene, CDR1 is MRHNA and CDR2 is SNTAGT. V trimming: 2 bases; J trimming: 3 bases; junction bases outside the gene matches: 4. CDR3 size: 16 residues. Here the CDR3 reads CASSDELAGLYNEQFF. In nucleotides, the CDR3 is TGTGCCAGCAGTGACGAACTAGCGGGACTCTACAATGAGCAGTTCTTC.

This CDR3 reads CASRPNPQGHSYNEQFF. CDR3 nucleotides: TGTGCCAGCAGACCTAACCCCCAGGGTCATTCCTACAATGAGCAGTTCTTC. The chain carries TRBV28 and TRBJ2-1, with a tentative D call TRBD1 (5 bases). Germline values: CDR1 MDHEN, CDR2 SYDVKM. The CDR3 consists of 17 residues. Trimming removed 6 bases from V and 1 base from J, with 19 bases in between.

V is TRBV4-2 and J is TRBJ2-3; 8 nucleotides align to TRBD2. The CDR3 is made up of 16 amino acids. The germline gives CDR1 LGHNA, CDR2 YNFKEQ. Trimming at V came to 5 bases and at J to 0 bases, leaving 7 bases not matched to a gene. CDR3 coding DNA: TGTGCCAGCAGCGAAGCAATAGCGGGAAGCACAGATACGCAGTATTTT. This gives the protein CASSEAIAGSTDTQYF.

The chain combines TRBV28 with TRBJ1-1; D uncertain. The CDR3 runs 14 residues. The V gene's germline CDR1 is MDHEN and CDR2 SYDVKM. Trimming took 3 bases from V and 7 from J, leaving 15 bases between them. The CDR3 region has the DNA TGTGCCAGCAGTTTCACGCATCGTAGTGTTGAAGCTTTCTTT. Translating it yields CASSFTHRSVEAFF.

This rearrangement joins TRBV6-6 to TRBJ2-1, with 7 bases identical to TRBD2. With 0 bases clipped from V and 6 bases from J, the junction kept 8 bases outside the gene matches. The germline V gene has CDR1 MNHNY and CDR2 SVGAGI (reference sequence). The CDR3 extends over 16 amino acids. The CDR3 DNA reads as TGTGCCAGCAGTTACTCTGGGGGAGGGCCTCCCAATGAGCAGTTCTTC. Protein: CASSYSGGGPPNEQFF.

This rearrangement joins TRBV14 to TRBJ2-7; 7 bases line up with TRBD1. Germline V gene data show CDR1 as SGHDN and CDR2 as FVKESK. The CDR3 has 19 residues. V was clipped by 3 bases and J by 2 bases; unmatched bases: 19. The chain's CDR3 is CASSHTTSPLDRVTYEQYF. CDR3 nucleotide sequence: TGTGCCAGCAGCCACACTACCAGCCCCCTTGACAGGGTTACCTACGAGCAGTACTTC.

CDR3 in amino acids: CASSPGTGTRLSYNEQFF. In DNA, the CDR3 is TGCGCCAGCAGCCCCGGGACAGGGACAAGACTCTCCTACAATGAGCAGTTCTTC. The chain combines TRBV4-1 with TRBJ2-1; 9 positions match TRBD1. CDR1 and CDR2 (germline): MGHRA, YSYEKL. The CDR3 is 18 amino acids. After removal of 4 bases from V and 0 bases from J, the junction contained 10 bases not matched to a gene.

The V and J genes are TRBV4-1 and TRBJ2-7; 7 nucleotides line up with TRBD2. The CDR3 sequence is 15 residues long. The V gene end was trimmed by 0 bases and the J gene end by 5 bases; junction bases not matched to a gene: 7. The germline V gene has CDR1 MGHRA and CDR2 YSYEKL. In DNA, the CDR3 is TGCGCCAGCAGCCAAGATCAAGCGGGAAGCAACGAGCAGTACTTC. Protein: CASSQDQAGSNEQYF.

The CDR3, as DNA: TGTGCCTGGAGTTACCACAGGGGTGGCTACAATGAGCAGTTCTTC. Amino acids: CAWSYHRGGYNEQFF. This rearrangement joins TRBV30 to TRBJ2-1; 7 bases fit TRBD1. V lost 2 bases to trimming and J lost 3 bases; unmatched junction nucleotides: 7. This CDR3 is 15 amino acids long. CDR1 GTSNPN and CDR2 SVGIG come from the germline V gene (reference sequence).